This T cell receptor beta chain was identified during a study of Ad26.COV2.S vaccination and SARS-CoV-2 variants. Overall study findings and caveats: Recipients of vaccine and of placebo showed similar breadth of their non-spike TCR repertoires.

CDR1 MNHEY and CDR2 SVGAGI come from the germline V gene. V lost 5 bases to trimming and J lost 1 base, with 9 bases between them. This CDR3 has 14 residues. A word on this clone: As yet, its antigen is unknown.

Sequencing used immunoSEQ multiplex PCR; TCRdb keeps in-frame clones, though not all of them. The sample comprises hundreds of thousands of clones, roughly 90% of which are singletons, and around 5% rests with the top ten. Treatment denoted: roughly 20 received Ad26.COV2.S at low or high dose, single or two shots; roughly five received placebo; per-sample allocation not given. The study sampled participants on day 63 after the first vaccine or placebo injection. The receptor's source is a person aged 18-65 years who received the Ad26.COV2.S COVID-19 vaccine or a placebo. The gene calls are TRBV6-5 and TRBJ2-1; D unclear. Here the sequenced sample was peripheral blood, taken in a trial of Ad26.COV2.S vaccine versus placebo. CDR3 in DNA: TGTGCCAGCAGTCTTCGTCTATCCTACAATGAGCAGTTCTTC. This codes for CASSLRLSYNEQFF.